This T cell receptor (beta chain) appears in the sequencing data of a study of blood T cell repertoires in COVID-19 (dated by TCRdb to the early 2020s). Regarding the research as a whole: Collaborator samples came from the United States, Italy and Spain and covered acute and convalescent phases of COVID-19. The prospective study material was composed of cDNA or gDNA derived from T cells, B-cell-depleted T cells, or PBMCs. Deeply sampled blood TCRbeta repertoires from subjects exposed to, actively infected with, or recovered from COVID-19 were included in the dataset. The repertoires were released in a freely available public database meant as a resource for research on the immune response to SARS-CoV-2. The samples were drawn from the first 160 participants of the ongoing ImmuneRACE study and from 1,254 subjects provided by 6 global collaborators. Nearly every sample came with metadata listing a de-identified subject ID, COVID-19 status, age in years and sex. Where HLA class I and class II types were available, the types were taken from metadata supplied by the sample provider, not from assay-based typing. The investigation overall reported the following: How much clinical and demographic metadata was included differed by source and by participant, and the metadata was provided uncurated.

TCRbeta CDR3 regions were amplified from genomic DNA using the immunoSEQ Assay, a bias-controlled multiplex PCR. Per the original workflow: The number of nucleated cells in each sample was estimated by amplification of reference gene primers within the assay. To quantify the absolute abundance of each unique TCRbeta CDR3 rearrangement, sequence reads were collapsed and filtered. Productive Simpson clonality was computed per sample as the square root of Simpson's diversity index over productive rearrangements. TCRdb stores this immuneACCESS table with in-frame sequences only. Part of the clones is absent; in the studies checked, under half of the shortfall reflects unresolved V genes, and no reason is known for the rest. V and J calls and clone size are copied from that table; D and trimming were computed from the DNA. This sample lists approximately 150,000 clones; about 80% were detected once. The top ten clonotypes cover approximately 18% of the sample.

As concerns this clone: Its antigen is currently not known. Base quality data are lacking; no much larger clone is found one base away.

From its cysteine to its phenylalanine, the CDR3 spans 14 amino acids. The only DNA kept is the CDR3, 42 bases in frame from the first base. Looking up the germline V gene yields CDR1 MNHEY and CDR2 SVGAGI. Between the V and J ends, shortened by 9 bases and 0 bases respectively, the junction contains 15 bases. Whole blood was collected in K2EDTA tubes by collaborating institutions according to the institutions' own protocols. For TCRbeta analysis, collaborators shipped samples in one of three forms: frozen whole blood, isolated PBMCs, or DNA extracted from either of those sample types. This receptor was obtained from a woman older than 75 with acute or convalescent COVID-19. The sequence joins TRBV6-5 to TRBJ2-7; TRBD1 could be the D gene, as 6 bases match. The sample was peripheral blood. The DNA sequence reads TGTGCCAGTCAGGGGATCCGGAGCTCCTACGAGCAGTACTTC. Its coded protein is CASQGIRSSYEQYF.